The sequence of this TCR beta chain was determined in a study of cytomegalovirus exposure and HLA in healthy donors. Overall study: One earlier analysis, a look at approximately 180 million T cells, found 117 million unique TCR beta sequences.

A remark on this clone: The antigen remains undetermined.

Researchers ran the PCR with 60 Vbeta and 13 Jbeta primers. Original handling: An analysis that came later counted some 85 million unique TCR beta chains, approximately 10 million shared. Using immunoSEQ multiplex PCR, the repertoire was profiled, and TCRdb retains in-frame clones only, with some absent. That table gives V, J and clone size, and the DNA gave D and trimming. The top ten clones hold under 2% of a sample with about 190,000 clones, around nine tenths of them seen once. Study-wide findings and caveats: High sensitivity and specificity were reportedly achieved when the classifier diagnosed cytomegalovirus status.

V was pared by 0 bases and J by 0 bases, with 15 bases between. The CDR3 has 18 amino acids. The sample comprised PBMCs. The chain carries TRBV23-1 and TRBJ2-4; D gene unclear. TRBV23-1 is labeled an ORF, and its function is uncertain. This receptor was identified in a woman aged 18-29 years in good health and CMV-seronegative. The CDR3 loop is CASSQSEKVLLAKNIQYF. DNA for the CDR3: TGCGCCAGCAGTCAATCGGAGAAGGTTCTTCTAGCCAAAAACATTCAGTACTTC.